Below, 32 T cell receptor beta chains from the same sample are listed, as sequenced in a study of T cell responses to AZD1222 COVID-19 vaccine. Generated by immunoSEQ multiplex PCR, the TCRdb table keeps only in-frame clones and is missing some. Here the sample spans about 99,000 clones, approximately 89% being singletons. The sequencing used peripheral blood, collected on day 0 of AZD1222 vaccination. The receptors come from an adult in good health.

The chain employs TRBV11-2 and TRBJ2-7; 8 bases match TRBD1. V was clipped by 4 bases and J by 3 bases; unmatched bases: 2. This CDR3 has 13 residues. In germline, CDR1 is SGHAT, CDR2 FQNNGV. The CDR3 DNA reads TGTGCCAGCAGCTGGGACAGGAGCTACGAGCAGTACTTC. This sequence encodes CASSWDRSYEQYF.

The rearrangement joins TRBV18 to TRBJ1-2, with D hard to call. Germline V CDR1 and CDR2: KGHSH, LQKENI. The V and J ends lost 1 base and 0 bases respectively, with 6 bases between them. The CDR3 consists of 14 residues. CDR3 coding DNA: TGTGCCAGCTCACCACAGGACTCTAACTATGGCTACACCTTC. As protein: CASSPQDSNYGYTF.

The gene calls are TRBV23-1 and TRBJ2-7; a weak D match, TRBD2 (6 bases). TRBV23-1 is classed as an ORF, of uncertain function. Trimming removed 0 bases from V and 9 bases from J, with 15 bases in between. This CDR3 is 14 amino acids long. The CDR3, as DNA: TGCGCCAGCAGTCAATCTGGGGATCTCGGGGGGCAGTACTTC. It translates to CASSQSGDLGGQYF.

The V call is TRBV27, the J call TRBJ1-6, with D perhaps matching TRBD1 (5 bases). This CDR3 comprises 14 residues. Trimming removed 4 bases from V and 10 bases from J, with 14 bases in between. Germline V gives CDR1 MNHEY, CDR2 SMNVEV (reference sequence). The DNA for the CDR3 is TGTGCCAGCAGTTCCCCGGGACGGCAGTCACCCCTCCACTTT. The encoded protein is CASSSPGRQSPLHF.

Concerning this clone itself: A read error may account for a junction end that differs from germline. This chain links TRBV10-2 with TRBJ2-7; possibly TRBD1 or TRBD2 for D (5 bases each). Germline V gene data show CDR1 as WSHSY and CDR2 as SAAADI. The CDR3 extends over 12 amino acids. CDR3 coding DNA: TGCGCCAGCAGGGACCCACGAGGGGCCCTCGTTTTC. Translated, it gives CASRDPRGALVF.

V is TRBV7-2 and J is TRBJ2-1, with 9 bases matching TRBD2. This CDR3 has 13 residues. The germline V gene encodes CDR1 SGHTA and CDR2 FQGNSA. V trimming: 8 bases; J trimming: 4 bases; junction bases outside the gene matches: 3. CDR3 amino acids: CASERGVYNEQFF. CDR3 DNA sequence: TGTGCCAGCGAGCGGGGGGTTTACAATGAGCAGTTCTTC.

A word on this clone: At one end the junction does not follow the germline gene, possibly because of a read error. The chain uses TRBV13 and TRBJ2-3; TRBD2 agrees at 7 bases. Germline-derived CDR1 and CDR2 are PRHDT and FYEKMQ (reference sequence). The CDR3 runs to 14 residues. The CDR3 sequence: CASSFFGAGRGRWF. CDR3 nucleotide sequence: TGTGCCAGCAGCTTCTTCGGAGCGGGGCGCGGTAGGTGGTTT.

This clone was counted only a few times. The rearrangement links TRBV7-9 to TRBJ1-6; tentative D call: TRBD1 (5 bases). The CDR3 is 15 residues long. The germline gives CDR1 SEHNR, CDR2 FQNEAQ (reference sequence). V was shortened by 1 base and J by 8 bases, with 12 bases between the two germline ends. CDR3 DNA: TGTGCCAGCAGCTTAGAGGGACCGTCTGATTCACCCCTCCACTTT. Translated: CASSLEGPSDSPLHF.

The V call is TRBV27, the J call TRBJ1-2, with a possible D match to TRBD1 (6 bases). Germline V gene lookup returns CDR1 MNHEY and CDR2 SMNVEV (reference sequence). The CDR3 has 12 amino acids. V was pared by 7 bases and J by 6 bases, with 12 bases between. The CDR3 region is CASKGGQDGYTF. CDR3 nucleotide sequence: TGTGCCAGCAAGGGGGGGCAGGATGGCTACACCTTC.

This chain joins TRBV9 and TRBJ2-1, with D unclear. CDR1 and CDR2 (germline): SGDLS, YYNGEE. The V and J ends lost 0 bases and 0 bases respectively, with 10 bases between them. This CDR3 has 16 residues. CDR3 amino acids: CASSVEQLSSYNEQFF. Written as DNA, the CDR3 is TGTGCCAGCAGCGTAGAACAGCTGAGCTCCTACAATGAGCAGTTCTTC.

The chain combines TRBV10-1 with TRBJ2-7, with 10 bases aligning to TRBD2. The J segment lost 0 bases and the V segment lost 2 bases, leaving 4 bases of the junction unmatched. Germline assignment: CDR1 WNHNN and CDR2 SYGVQD (reference sequence). The CDR3 consists of 16 residues. CDR3 amino acids: CASSEGLAASSYEQYF. The DNA for the CDR3 is TGCGCCAGCAGTGAGGGACTAGCGGCCAGCTCCTACGAGCAGTACTTC.

The J gene is TRBJ1-4, the V gene TRBV6-5; the D gene is possibly TRBD1 (6 bases). Trimming shortened V by 6 bases and J by 4 bases, and 15 bases separated the two germline ends. The germline V gene has CDR1 MNHEY and CDR2 SVGAGI. The CDR3 consists of 15 residues. CDR3 sequence reads: CASRTVQGFNEKLFF. CDR3 bases: TGTGCCAGCAGGACCGTACAGGGCTTTAATGAAAAACTGTTTTTT.

CDR3 nucleotides: TGTGCTAGTGGCTCTCCCCCCCTGGGCTACTATGGCTACACCTTC. It codes for CASGSPPLGYYGYTF. The J gene is TRBJ1-2, the V gene TRBV12-5, with D unresolved. Germline lookup yields CDR1 LGHNT and CDR2 FRNRAP. The CDR3 spans 15 residues. V was shortened by 6 bases and J by 3 bases, with 17 bases between the two germline ends.

The chain combines TRBV7-2 with TRBJ1-3, with D tentatively TRBD1 (5 bases). Trimming left V 1 base short and J 1 base short, with 11 bases between. The germline CDR1 and CDR2 sequences are SGHTA and FQGNSA. CDR3 length: 16 amino acids. In nucleotides, the CDR3 is TGTGCCAGCAGCTTAGGGGGACGGATGTCTGGAAACACCATATATTTT. This encodes CASSLGGRMSGNTIYF.

The gene calls are TRBV18 and TRBJ2-7, with 9 bases matching TRBD1. Per the germline V gene, CDR1 is KGHSH and CDR2 is LQKENI. The CDR3 is made up of 15 amino acids. The V gene end was trimmed by 4 bases and the J gene end by 5 bases; junction bases not matched to a gene: 9. In DNA form, the CDR3 reads TGTGCCAGCTCACGCCAACAGGGGGCAGGCGACGAGCAGTACTTC. It specifies CASSRQQGAGDEQYF.

This clone showed up just a few times. V usage is TRBV7-3 and J usage is TRBJ2-5, with D maybe TRBD2 (5 bases). Germline CDR1 and CDR2: SGHTA and FQGTGA. V shed 3 bases and J shed 2 bases, with 10 bases lying between them. CDR3 length: 14 residues. CDR3 bases: TGTGCCAGCAGCTTGGAAGGAGGACAAGAGACCCAGTACTTC. Its translation is CASSLEGGQETQYF. The full variable domain, rest sourced from reference TRBV7-3 and TRBJ2-5, is GAGVSQTPSNKVTEKGKYVELRCDPISGHTALYWYRQSLGQGPEFLIYFQGTGAADDSGLPNDRFFAVRPEGSVSTLKIQRTERGDSAVYLCASSLEGGQETQYFGPGTRLLVL.

The genes are TRBV7-9 and TRBJ2-2; 7 bases align to TRBD2. Germline loops: CDR1 SEHNR, CDR2 FQNEAQ (reference sequence). V lost 7 bases, J lost 2 bases, and 7 bases stayed unmatched. This CDR3 is 15 amino acids long. In DNA, the CDR3 is TGTGCCAGCACCCTTCTAGCGGTCAACACCGGGGAGCTGTTTTTT. It is translated as CASTLLAVNTGELFF.

This clone was found once. The J gene is TRBJ2-1, the V gene TRBV27; the D is unclear. V was shortened by 3 bases and J by 4 bases, with 7 bases between the two germline ends. This CDR3 contains 13 residues. Germline V lookup: CDR1 MNHEY, CDR2 SMNVEV (reference sequence). This chain's CDR3 is CASSLGNYNEQFF. CDR3 nucleotide sequence: TGTGCCAGCAGTTTGGGAAATTACAATGAGCAGTTCTTC.

This clone was seen just once. The chain is built from TRBV28 and TRBJ2-3, with TRBD2 matching over 7 bases. V dropped 5 bases and J dropped 6; count of bases not matched to a gene: 8. CDR3 length: 14 amino acids. CDR1 and CDR2 from the germline V gene are MDHEN and SYDVKM. CDR3 DNA: TGTGCCAGCAGTGACGCGGGGCGGGGGGATACGCAGTATTTT. This encodes CASSDAGRGDTQYF.

The rearrangement links TRBV7-2 to TRBJ2-3; possible D gene TRBD2, 6 bases. This CDR3 is built from 15 residues. Between the trimmed V and J ends, which lost 3 bases and 1 base, there was a span of 11 bases. Germline V CDR1 and CDR2: SGHTA, FQGNSA. For the CDR3, the DNA is TGTGCCAGCAGCTTCCGTAGCGGCCGCACAGATACGCAGTATTTT. This encodes CASSFRSGRTDTQYF.

This chain connects TRBV5-6 to TRBJ1-2; D is ambiguous. Per the germline V gene, CDR1 is SGHDT and CDR2 is YYEEEE. With 2 bases removed from V and 4 bases from J, the gap between germline ends came to 9 bases. CDR3 length: 13 amino acids. The CDR3 spells CASSFMRIYGYTF. The CDR3 DNA reads TGTGCCAGCAGCTTTATGCGAATCTATGGCTACACCTTC. Full variable domain (rest looked up from reference TRBV5-6 and TRBJ1-2): DAGVTQSPTHLIKTRGQQVTLRCSPKSGHDTVSWYQQALGQGPQFIFQYYEEEERQRGNFPDRFSGHQFPNYSSELNVNALLLGDSALYLCASSFMRIYGYTFGSGTRLTVV.

The J gene is TRBJ1-2, the V gene TRBV7-9, with 7 bases aligning to TRBD1. The V gene's germline CDR1 is SEHNR and CDR2 FQNEAQ (reference sequence). V trimming: 7 bases; J trimming: 1 base; junction bases outside the gene matches: 6. The CDR3 sequence is 14 residues long. In nucleotides, the CDR3 is TGTGCCAGCATTGGGCAGGGGGATAACTATGGCTACACCTTC. Its protein product is CASIGQGDNYGYTF.

This clone was picked up one time. Relative to the germline gene, one junction end is altered; a read error may explain this. The J gene is TRBJ2-1, the V gene TRBV7-7, with 7 bases aligning to TRBD1. CDR3 length equals 13 residues. CDR1 and CDR2 (germline): SSHAT, FNYEAQ (reference sequence). The CDR3 region has the DNA TGTGCTAGCAGCAGACAGGGATACAATGAGCAGTTCTTC. Translating gives CASSRQGYNEQFF.

This clone has a handful of counts. The rearrangement links TRBV5-8 to TRBJ1-2, with D perhaps TRBD1 (6 bases). The germline V gene has CDR1 SGHTS and CDR2 YDEGEE. V dropped 4 bases and J dropped 4 bases, with 14 bases sitting between them. CDR3 length: 14 amino acids. CDR3 DNA: TGTGCCAGCAGCGAACCACAGGGACCCTATGGCTACACCTTC. This sequence encodes CASSEPQGPYGYTF.

The V gene is TRBV6-2 or TRBV6-3, the J gene TRBJ1-2; 10 bases agree with TRBD1. After removal of 4 bases from V and 8 bases from J, the junction contained 16 bases not matched to a gene. CDR3 length: 17 residues. CDR1 and CDR2 from the germline V gene are MNHEY and SVGEGT. This CDR3 is CASSSGQGPSEGTGYTF. The CDR3 coding sequence is TGTGCCAGCAGTTCGGGACAGGGGCCCTCCGAGGGAACCGGCTACACCTTC.

The J gene is TRBJ1-2, the V gene TRBV12-3 or TRBV12-4; D not resolved. This CDR3 contains 13 residues. V lost 6 bases and J lost 4, with 12 bases in between. CDR3 residues: CASRASNSYGYTF. CDR3 sequence (DNA): TGTGCCAGCAGGGCGAGTAACTCCTATGGCTACACCTTC.

The V and J genes are TRBV19 and TRBJ1-4; D unclear. This CDR3 has 13 residues. The germline gives CDR1 LNHDA, CDR2 SQIVND (reference sequence). V was clipped by 8 bases and J by 10 bases, with 17 bases between them. The CDR3 DNA follows: TGTGCCAGTGGGGAAGGGTTTTCAGGAAAACTGTTTTTT. Residues: CASGEGFSGKLFF. The variable domain in full, with the rest retrieved from reference TRBV19 and TRBJ1-4, is DGGITQSPKYLFRKEGQNVTLSCEQNLNHDAMYWYRQDPGQGLRLIYYSQIVNDFQKGDIAEGYSVSREKKESFPLTVTSAQKNPTAFYLCASGEGFSGKLFFGSGTQLSVL.

CDR3 in amino acids: CAISESGGNYNEQFF. The CDR3 DNA is TGTGCCATCAGTGAGTCGGGGGGGAATTACAATGAGCAGTTCTTC. This sequence joins TRBV10-3 and TRBJ2-1; TRBD2 matches 7 bases. V was clipped by 0 bases and J by 4 bases; unmatched bases: 3. This CDR3 comprises 15 residues. Germline values: CDR1 ENHRY, CDR2 SYGVKD.

V usage is TRBV19 and J usage is TRBJ1-1; 10 bases match TRBD1. J gave up 2 bases and V 9 bases, and 9 bases lay outside the gene matches. Germline V lookup: CDR1 LNHDA, CDR2 SQIVND (reference sequence). The CDR3 runs to 15 residues. CDR3 region: CASRLGTGANTEAFF. The CDR3, as DNA: TGTGCCAGCCGACTGGGGACAGGGGCAAACACTGAAGCTTTCTTT.

The V gene is TRBV6-6, the J gene TRBJ2-3; 12 bases map to TRBD2. Germline values: CDR1 MNHNY, CDR2 SVGAGI (reference sequence). V was clipped by 2 bases and J by 4 bases; unmatched bases: 1. This CDR3 region has 15 residues. DNA for the CDR3: TGTGCCAGCAGTTACCTAGCGGGGGGGGCAGATACGCAGTATTTT. Its protein is CASSYLAGGADTQYF.

The rearrangement links TRBV28 to TRBJ1-5; D gene ambiguous. The length of the CDR3 is 11 residues. Trimming took 6 bases from V and 7 from J, leaving 7 bases between them. The germline V gene has CDR1 MDHEN and CDR2 SYDVKM. CDR3 residues: CASRTEQPQHF. In DNA, the CDR3 is TGTGCCAGCAGGACGGAGCAGCCCCAGCATTTT.

This clone appeared once. The chain combines TRBV18 with TRBJ1-5, with a possible D match to TRBD1 (5 bases). CDR3 size: 16 residues. V shed 2 bases and J shed 3 bases, with 14 bases lying between them. Per germline, CDR1 KGHSH and CDR2 LQKENI. DNA for the CDR3: TGTGCCAGCTCACCATCGGCAGGGAACCCCAATCAGCCCCAGCATTTT. Translation: CASSPSAGNPNQPQHF.